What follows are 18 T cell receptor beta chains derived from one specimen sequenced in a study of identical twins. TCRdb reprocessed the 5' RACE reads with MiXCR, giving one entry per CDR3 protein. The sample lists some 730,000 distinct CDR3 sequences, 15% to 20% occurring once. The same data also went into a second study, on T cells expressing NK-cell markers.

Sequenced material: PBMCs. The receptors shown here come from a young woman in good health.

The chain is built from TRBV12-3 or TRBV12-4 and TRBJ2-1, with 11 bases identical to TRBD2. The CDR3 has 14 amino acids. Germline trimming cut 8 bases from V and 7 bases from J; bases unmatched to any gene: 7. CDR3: CASATSGGVNEQFF. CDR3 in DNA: TGTGCCAGCGCCACTAGCGGGGGAGTGAATGAGCAGTTCTTC.

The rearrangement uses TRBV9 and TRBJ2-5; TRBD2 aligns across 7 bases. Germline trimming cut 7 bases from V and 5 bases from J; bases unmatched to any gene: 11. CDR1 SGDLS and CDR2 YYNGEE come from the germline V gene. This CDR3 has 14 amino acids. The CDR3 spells CASGREGSGETQYF. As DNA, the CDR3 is TGTGCCAGCGGCAGGGAGGGTTCGGGGGAGACCCAGTACTTC. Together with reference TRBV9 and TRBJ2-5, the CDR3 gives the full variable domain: DSGVTQTPKHLITATGQRVTLRCSPRSGDLSVYWYQQSLDQGLQFLIQYYNGEERAKGNILERFSAQQFPDLHSELNLSSLELGDSALYFCASGREGSGETQYFGPGTRLLVL.

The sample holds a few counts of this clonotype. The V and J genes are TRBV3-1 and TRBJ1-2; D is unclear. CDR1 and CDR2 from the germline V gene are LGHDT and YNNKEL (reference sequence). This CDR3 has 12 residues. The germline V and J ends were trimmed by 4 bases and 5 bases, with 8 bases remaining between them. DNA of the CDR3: TGTGCCAGCAGCCGGGCGGAGTATGGCTACACCTTC. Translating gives CASSRAEYGYTF.

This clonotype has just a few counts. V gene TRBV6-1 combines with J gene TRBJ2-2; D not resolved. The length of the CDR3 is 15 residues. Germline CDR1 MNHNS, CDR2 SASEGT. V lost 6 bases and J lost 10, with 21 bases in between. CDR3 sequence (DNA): TGTGCCAGCAGGGGGTTCGAACGCGATTTTTCGGAGCTGTTTTTT. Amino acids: CASRGFERDFSELFF.

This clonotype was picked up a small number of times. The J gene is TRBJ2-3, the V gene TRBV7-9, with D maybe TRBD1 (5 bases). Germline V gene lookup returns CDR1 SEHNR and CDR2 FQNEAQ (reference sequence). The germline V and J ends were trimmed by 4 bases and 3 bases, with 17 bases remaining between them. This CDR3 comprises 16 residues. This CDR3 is CASSSRSGRDTDTQYF. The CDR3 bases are TGTGCCAGCAGCTCTAGGTCCGGCAGGGATACAGATACGCAGTATTTT.

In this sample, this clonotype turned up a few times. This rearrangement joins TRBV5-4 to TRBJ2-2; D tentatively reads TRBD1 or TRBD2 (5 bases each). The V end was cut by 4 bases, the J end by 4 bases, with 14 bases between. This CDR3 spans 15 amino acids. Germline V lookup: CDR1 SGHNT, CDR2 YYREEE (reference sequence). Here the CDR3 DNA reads TGTGCCAGCAGCATACCCGGGACCAGCACCGGGGAGCTGTTTTTT. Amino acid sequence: CASSIPGTSTGELFF.

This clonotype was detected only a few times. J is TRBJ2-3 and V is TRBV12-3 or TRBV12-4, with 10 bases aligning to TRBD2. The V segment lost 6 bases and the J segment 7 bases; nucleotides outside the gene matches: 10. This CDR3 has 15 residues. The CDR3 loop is CASRSSSGGSYTQYF. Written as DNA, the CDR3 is TGTGCCAGCAGGAGTTCTAGCGGGGGTTCGTATACGCAGTATTTT.

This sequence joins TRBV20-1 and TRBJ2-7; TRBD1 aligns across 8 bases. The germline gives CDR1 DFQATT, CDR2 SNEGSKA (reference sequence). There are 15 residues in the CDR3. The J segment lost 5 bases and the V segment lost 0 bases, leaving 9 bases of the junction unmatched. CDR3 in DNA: TGCAGTGCTAGAGATCCCCAGGGGGCGGTCCACGAGCAGTACTTC. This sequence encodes CSARDPQGAVHEQYF.

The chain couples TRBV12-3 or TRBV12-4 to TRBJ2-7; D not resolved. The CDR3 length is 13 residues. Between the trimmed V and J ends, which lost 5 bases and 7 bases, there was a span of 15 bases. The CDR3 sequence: CASSGSTGLEQYF. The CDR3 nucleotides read TGTGCCAGCAGTGGAAGCACTGGCCTGGAGCAGTACTTC.

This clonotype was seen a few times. The chain's CDR3 is CASSLAGTGYTF. DNA for the CDR3: TGTGCCAGCAGCTTAGCGGGCACGGGCTACACCTTC. This chain links TRBV7-9 with TRBJ1-2; the D is unclear. The germline V gene encodes CDR1 SEHNR and CDR2 FQNEAQ (reference sequence). The CDR3 is made up of 12 amino acids. The ends were cut back, 0 bases at V and 8 bases at J, with 7 bases in the middle.

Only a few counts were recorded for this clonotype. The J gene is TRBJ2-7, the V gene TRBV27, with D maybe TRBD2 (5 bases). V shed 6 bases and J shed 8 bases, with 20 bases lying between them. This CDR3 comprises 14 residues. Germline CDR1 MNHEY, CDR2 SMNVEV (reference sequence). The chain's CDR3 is CASRSGVWEGKQYF. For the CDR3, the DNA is TGTGCCAGCAGGAGCGGCGTTTGGGAAGGCAAGCAGTACTTC.

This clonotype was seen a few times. In DNA, the CDR3 is TGCAGTGCCCCGAGGTTAGACACCGGGGAGCTGTTTTTT. Encoded protein: CSAPRLDTGELFF. The chain couples TRBV20-1 to TRBJ2-2; D not resolved. This CDR3 has 13 residues. The germline V gene has CDR1 DFQATT and CDR2 SNEGSKA (reference sequence). The germline V and J ends were trimmed by 6 bases and 3 bases, with 11 bases remaining between them.

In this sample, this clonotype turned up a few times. The CDR3 loop is CSARDLSSGSEEQYF. The CDR3 DNA sequence: TGCAGTGCTAGAGATCTTTCTAGCGGGAGTGAAGAGCAGTACTTC. The chain has TRBV20-1 and TRBJ2-7; the match to TRBD2 covers 10 bases. This CDR3 region has 15 residues. With V trimmed by 0 bases and J by 7 bases, 9 bases remained unmatched. In germline, CDR1 is DFQATT, CDR2 SNEGSKA (reference sequence).

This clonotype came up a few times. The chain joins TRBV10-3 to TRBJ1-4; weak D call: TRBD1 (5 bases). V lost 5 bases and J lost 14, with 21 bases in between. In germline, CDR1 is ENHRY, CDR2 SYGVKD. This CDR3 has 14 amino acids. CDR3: CAISQHENRWKLFF. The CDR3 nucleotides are TGTGCCATCAGTCAACACGAAAACAGGTGGAAGCTGTTTTTT.

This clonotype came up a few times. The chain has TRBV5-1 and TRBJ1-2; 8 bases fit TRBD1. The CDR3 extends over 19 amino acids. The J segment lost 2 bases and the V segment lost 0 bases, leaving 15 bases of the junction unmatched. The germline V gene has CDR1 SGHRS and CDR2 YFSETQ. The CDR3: CASSLGTAGSTGVNYGYTF. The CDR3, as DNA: TGCGCCAGCAGCTTGGGAACGGCTGGCTCGACAGGGGTAAACTATGGCTACACCTTC.

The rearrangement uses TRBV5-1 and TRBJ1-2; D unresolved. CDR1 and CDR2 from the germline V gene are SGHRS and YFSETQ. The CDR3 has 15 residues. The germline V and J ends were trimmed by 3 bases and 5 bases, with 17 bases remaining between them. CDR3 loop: CASSSPSRIPYGYTF. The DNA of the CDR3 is TGCGCCAGCAGCTCGCCATCCAGGATCCCGTATGGCTACACCTTC. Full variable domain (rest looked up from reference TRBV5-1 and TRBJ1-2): KAGVTQTPRYLIKTRGQQVTLSCSPISGHRSVSWYQQTPGQGLQFLFEYFSETQRNKGNFPGRFSGRQFSNSRSEMNVSTLELGDSALYLCASSSPSRIPYGYTFGSGTRLTVV.

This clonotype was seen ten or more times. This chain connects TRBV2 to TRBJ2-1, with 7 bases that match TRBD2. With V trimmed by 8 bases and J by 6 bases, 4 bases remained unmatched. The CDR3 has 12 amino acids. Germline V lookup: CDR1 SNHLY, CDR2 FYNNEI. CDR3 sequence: CASLGGGNEQFF. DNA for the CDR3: TGTGCCAGCCTGGGCGGGGGCAATGAGCAGTTCTTC. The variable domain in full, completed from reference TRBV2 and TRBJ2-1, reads EPEVTQTPSHQVTQMGQEVILRCVPISNHLYFYWYRQILGQKVEFLVSFYNNEISEKSEIFDDQFSVERPDGSNFTLKIRSTKLEDSAMYFCASLGGGNEQFFGPGTRLTVL.

The CDR3: CASSPPYPSGEETQYF. The CDR3 coding sequence is TGTGCCAGCTCACCACCGTATCCTAGCGGGGAAGAGACCCAGTACTTC. The gene calls are TRBV18 and TRBJ2-5, with TRBD2 identical over 9 bases. The ends lost 0 bases at V and 3 bases at J; junction bases unmatched: 5. The V gene's germline CDR1 is KGHSH and CDR2 LQKENI. CDR3 size: 16 residues. Full variable domain (outside the CDR3, taken from reference TRBV18 and TRBJ2-5): NAGVMQNPRHLVRRRGQEARLRCSPMKGHSHVYWYRQLPEEGLKFMVYLQKENIIDESGMPKERFSAEFPKEGPSILRIQQVVRGDSAAYFCASSPPYPSGEETQYFGPGTRLLVL.